Below, one T cell receptor beta chain is given with its context. This clone was seen more than once but under ten times. Its target antigen remains unknown. Base qualities are not recorded, but no much larger clone differs from it by a single base. Healthy HIV-negative adults with no recently reported acute infections or vaccinations were included as donors. Only Caucasian adults living in Nashville, Tennessee, USA were represented among the donors. Magnetic negative selection was used to enrich CD4+ T cells, after which naive cells were positively selected on CD45RA and the negative fraction became the memory subset. Blood was obtained by leukapheresis, after which PBMCs were separated by Ficoll-Histopaque density gradient centrifugation and cryopreserved in liquid nitrogen vapor phase. Purity and quantity of every magnetically sorted T cell population were checked by analytical flow cytometry. Genomic DNA was isolated from every sorted fraction and measured by UV absorbance on a Nanodrop 2000c.

TCR CDR3 regions were amplified from genomic DNA by multiplex PCR using the deep immunoSEQ assay. Extracted genomic DNA from each cell subset was spread evenly across all wells of several immunoSEQ 96-well plates, with each plate serving as a replicate. For sorted subsets, each replicate PCR was loaded with roughly 200 ng genomic DNA, equivalent to about 30,000 T cell genomes. The purified libraries were quantified using a Qubit 3.0 fluorometer, sized with a Bioanalyzer 2100, and then quantified again using the KAPA Library Quantification kit. Every immunoSEQ 96-well plate was sequenced on a dedicated single-read 150-cycle Illumina NextSeq 550 flow cell. For the original study's pipeline: Because the immunoSEQ output held only junctional sequences and lacked quality scores, the filtering could not match the filtering applied to full-length reads. To assign V/J genes and CDR3, sequences were annotated using PyIR, a Python wrapper for IgBLAST v1.9, with IMGT germline references. Reads were filtered out if the reads had weak V/J assignments (E-value above 1e-6), no CDR3, stop codons, out-of-frame junctions, or ambiguous translated residues. V3J clonotypes were defined by identical inferred V gene, J gene, and CDR3 amino acid sequence. To compute the percentage overlap between repertoires, the number of shared unique clonotypes was divided by the size of the smaller repertoire. Three approaches were used to assess repertoire richness: RTK rarefaction, the Chao1 estimator, and Recon v2.1 estimates of unobserved clonotypes. OLGA was used to compute generation probabilities for all TCRbeta clonotypes that the gDNA method yielded from four donors. TCRdb mirrors the immuneACCESS table, restricted to in-frame sequences. Some clones are absent from its copies; in checked studies, under half trace to an unresolved V gene, and the reason for the others is unknown. D and trimming were read from the DNA, whereas the V and J calls and clone size are those reported in that table. The sample table records about 1.5 million clones; around 98% of these occur just once. Roughly 0.4% of the sample belongs to the ten largest clones.

Taken from cysteine to phenylalanine, the CDR3 has 13 residues. Only the CDR3 portion is preserved as DNA: 39 bases, with reading frame beginning at the first base. For CDR1 and CDR2, the germline V gene (reference sequence) lists MNHEY and SMNVEV. V loses 5 bases of germline sequence and J loses 0 bases, and the interval between the two ends is 7 bases. The sample comes from a study of shared clonotypes between healthy human individuals (dated by TCRdb to the early 2020s). A note on the overall study: A couple of women and a few men aged 18 to 49 years were included in the cohort. For each donor, CD4 naive and CD4 memory were each given three plates, CD8 naive was given two plates, and CD8 memory was given one plate. The study deeply sequenced blood TCR repertoires of about 5 healthy adults to estimate repertoire size and the extent of clonotype sharing between individuals. Libraries were prepared and TCR repertoires were sequenced by different laboratories using diverse techniques, in order to increase sequencing depth and limit assay-specific biases. Leukapheresis yielded between about 0.8 and 8.9 billion PBMCs per donor.

Here is what the overall study found, with its caveats: Higher generation probabilities were observed for clonotypes shared by all four sorted-subset donors than for non-shared clonotypes. Sampling was restricted to blood, and TCR repertoires in tissue are likely to differ from TCR repertoires in blood. Estimated clonotype richness was generally larger for naive than for memory subsets. Pairwise subsampling indicated that sequencing depth was expected to affect the degree of clonotype sharing among donors. The genetic and exposure-history diversity represented was limited by the small number of donors. Around 5% of naive CD4, 3.5% of naive CD8, approximately 2.2% of memory CD4, and over 0.35% of memory CD8 clonotypes were shared across several donors. Rarefaction of sorted-subset datasets indicated incomplete sequencing despite the large sequencing depth.

The specimen sequenced was naive CD4+ T cells sorted from blood. The meaning of the sample's cell subset or site label: CD45RA+ positively selected. The source of this sequence is a man aged 25 to 40 in good health. This sequence uses TRBV27 and TRBJ2-5; a tentative D call is TRBD1 (5 bases match). CDR3 reads: CASSHRYQETQYF. The nucleotide sequence is given as TGTGCCAGCAGTCACAGGTACCAAGAGACCCAGTACTTC.